This T cell receptor (beta chain) was profiled in a study of T cell responses to AZD1222 COVID-19 vaccine. Clones were read by immunoSEQ multiplex PCR, and TCRdb kept only the in-frame ones, dropping some. The profile shows about 150,000 clones, more than 80% of them singletons. The V gene lost 5 bases and the J gene lost 4 bases, with 15 bases spanning the gap. Germline values: CDR1 SGHRS, CDR2 YFSETQ. This CDR3 spans 15 amino acids. Study-level results: Clonal diversity was possibly underestimated; the donors were predominantly white British and more often female. Spike was spanned by vaccine-associated CD4 TCRs, which were dominant at 160-218 and 743-854. Variant regions that are unmutated are reportedly the target of nearly half of spike-specific TCRs. Increases in Spike-specific TCR breadth and depth were seen after two AZD1222 doses.

A few counts support this clone. What it binds is unknown. Sequencing used peripheral blood, obtained on day 0 of AZD1222 vaccination. The rearrangement joins TRBV5-1 to TRBJ2-2, with D perhaps matching TRBD1 (5 bases). The sequence derives from an adult in good health. Here the CDR3 reads CASRTPAGRTGELFF. The CDR3 DNA sequence: TGCGCCAGCAGGACTCCCGCAGGGCGCACCGGGGAGCTGTTTTTT. Together with reference TRBV5-1 and TRBJ2-2, the CDR3 gives the full variable domain: KAGVTQTPRYLIKTRGQQVTLSCSPISGHRSVSWYQQTPGQGLQFLFEYFSETQRNKGNFPGRFSGRQFSNSRSEMNVSTLELGDSALYLCASRTPAGRTGELFFGEGSRLTVL.